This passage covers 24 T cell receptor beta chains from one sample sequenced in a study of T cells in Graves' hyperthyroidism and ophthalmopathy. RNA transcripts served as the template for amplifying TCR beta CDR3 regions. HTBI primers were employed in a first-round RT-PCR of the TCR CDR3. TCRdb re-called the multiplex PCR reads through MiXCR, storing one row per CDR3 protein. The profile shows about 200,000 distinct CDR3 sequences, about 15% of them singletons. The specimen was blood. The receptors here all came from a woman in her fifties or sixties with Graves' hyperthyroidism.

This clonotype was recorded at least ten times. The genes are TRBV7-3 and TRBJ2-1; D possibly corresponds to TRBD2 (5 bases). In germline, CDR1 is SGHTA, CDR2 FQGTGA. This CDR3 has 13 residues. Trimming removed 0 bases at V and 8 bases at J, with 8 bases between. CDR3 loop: CASSLTNGDEQFF. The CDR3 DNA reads TGTGCCAGCAGCTTAACGAACGGGGATGAGCAGTTCTTC.

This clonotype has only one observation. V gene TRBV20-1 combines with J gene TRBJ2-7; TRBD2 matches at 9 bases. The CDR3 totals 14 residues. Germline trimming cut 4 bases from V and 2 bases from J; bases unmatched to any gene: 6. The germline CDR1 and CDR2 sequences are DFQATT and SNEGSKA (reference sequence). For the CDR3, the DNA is TGCAGTGCTATCCGACTAGCGGATCCCTACGAGCAGTACTTC. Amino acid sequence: CSAIRLADPYEQYF.

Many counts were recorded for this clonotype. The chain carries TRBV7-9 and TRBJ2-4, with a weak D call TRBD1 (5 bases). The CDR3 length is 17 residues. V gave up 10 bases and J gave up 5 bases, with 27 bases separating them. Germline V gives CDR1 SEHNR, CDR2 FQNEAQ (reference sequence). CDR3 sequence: CAIHPPGSLLVENIQYF. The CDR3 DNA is TGTGCCATACACCCCCCAGGGTCCCTCCTGGTCGAAAACATTCAGTACTTC.

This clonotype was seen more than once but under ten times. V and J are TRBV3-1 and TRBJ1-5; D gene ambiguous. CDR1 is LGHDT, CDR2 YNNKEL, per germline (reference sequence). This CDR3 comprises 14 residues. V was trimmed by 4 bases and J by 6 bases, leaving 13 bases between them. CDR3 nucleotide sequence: TGTGCCAGCAGCCGAGGCCCGGTAAGTCAGCCCCAGCATTTT. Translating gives CASSRGPVSQPQHF.

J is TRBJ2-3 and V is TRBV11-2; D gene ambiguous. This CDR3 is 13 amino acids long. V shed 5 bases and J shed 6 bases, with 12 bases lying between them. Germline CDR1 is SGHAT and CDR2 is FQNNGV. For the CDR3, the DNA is TGTGCCAGCAGCATTAGCCAGCGCGATACGCAGTATTTT. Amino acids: CASSISQRDTQYF.

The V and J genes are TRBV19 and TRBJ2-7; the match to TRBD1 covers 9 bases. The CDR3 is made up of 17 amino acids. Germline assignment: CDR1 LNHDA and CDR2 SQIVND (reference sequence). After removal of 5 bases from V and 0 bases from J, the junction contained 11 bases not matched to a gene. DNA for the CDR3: TGTGCCAGTAGTCCCCGTTGGGGACAGGGCAACTCCTACGAGCAGTACTTC. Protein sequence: CASSPRWGQGNSYEQYF.

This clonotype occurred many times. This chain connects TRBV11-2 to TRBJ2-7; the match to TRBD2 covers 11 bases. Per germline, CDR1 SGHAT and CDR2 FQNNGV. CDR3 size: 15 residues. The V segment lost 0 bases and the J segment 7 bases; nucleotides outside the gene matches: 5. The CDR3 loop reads CASSLDWGTSGEQYF. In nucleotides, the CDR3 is TGTGCCAGCAGCTTAGATTGGGGGACTAGCGGTGAGCAGTACTTC.

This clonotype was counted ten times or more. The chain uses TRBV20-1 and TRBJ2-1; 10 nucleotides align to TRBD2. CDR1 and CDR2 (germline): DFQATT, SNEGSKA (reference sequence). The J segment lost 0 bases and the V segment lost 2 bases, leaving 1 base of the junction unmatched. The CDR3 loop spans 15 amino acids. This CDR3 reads CSARKREGSYNEQFF. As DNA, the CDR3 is TGCAGTGCTAGAAAGCGGGAGGGCTCCTACAATGAGCAGTTCTTC.

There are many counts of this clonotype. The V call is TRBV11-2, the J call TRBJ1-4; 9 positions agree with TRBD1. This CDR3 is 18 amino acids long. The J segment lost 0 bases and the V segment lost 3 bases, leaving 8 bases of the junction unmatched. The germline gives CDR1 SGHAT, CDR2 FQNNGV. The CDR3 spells CASSFTGGSHSTNEKLFF. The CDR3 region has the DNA TGTGCCAGCAGCTTCACAGGGGGCAGTCACTCAACTAATGAAAAACTGTTTTTT.

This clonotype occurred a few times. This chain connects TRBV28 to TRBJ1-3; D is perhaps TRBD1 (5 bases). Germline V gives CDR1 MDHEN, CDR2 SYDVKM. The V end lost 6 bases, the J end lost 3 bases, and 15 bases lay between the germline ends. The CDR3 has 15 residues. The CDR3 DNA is TGTGCCAGCAGCCCAGGGATTGTTGTTGGAAACACCATATATTTT. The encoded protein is CASSPGIVVGNTIYF.

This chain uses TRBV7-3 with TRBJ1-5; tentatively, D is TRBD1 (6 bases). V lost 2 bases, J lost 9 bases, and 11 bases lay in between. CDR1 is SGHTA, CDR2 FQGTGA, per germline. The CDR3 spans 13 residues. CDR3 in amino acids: CASSLATGSPQHF. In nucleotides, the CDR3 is TGTGCCAGCAGCTTAGCAACAGGGTCGCCCCAGCATTTT.

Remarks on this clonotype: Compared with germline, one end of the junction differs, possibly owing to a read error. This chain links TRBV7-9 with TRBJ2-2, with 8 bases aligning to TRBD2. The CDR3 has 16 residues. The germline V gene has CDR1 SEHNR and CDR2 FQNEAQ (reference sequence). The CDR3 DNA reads TGTGTCAGCAGCCCCACTACTAGCGGAGCCTCCGGGGAGCTGTTTTTT. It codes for CVSSPTTSGASGELFF.

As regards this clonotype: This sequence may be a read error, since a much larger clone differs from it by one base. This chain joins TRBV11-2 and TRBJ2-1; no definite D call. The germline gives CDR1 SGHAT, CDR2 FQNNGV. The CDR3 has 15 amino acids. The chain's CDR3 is CASSLEDTTYNEQLF. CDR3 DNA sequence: TGTGCCAGCAGCTTAGAAGACACAACCTACAATGAGCAGCTCTTC.

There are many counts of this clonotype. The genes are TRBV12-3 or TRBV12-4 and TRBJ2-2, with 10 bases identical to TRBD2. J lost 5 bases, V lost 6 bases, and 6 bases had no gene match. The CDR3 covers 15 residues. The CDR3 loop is CASRLAGVKTGELFF. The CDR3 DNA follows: TGTGCCAGCAGGCTAGCGGGAGTGAAGACCGGGGAGCTGTTTTTT.

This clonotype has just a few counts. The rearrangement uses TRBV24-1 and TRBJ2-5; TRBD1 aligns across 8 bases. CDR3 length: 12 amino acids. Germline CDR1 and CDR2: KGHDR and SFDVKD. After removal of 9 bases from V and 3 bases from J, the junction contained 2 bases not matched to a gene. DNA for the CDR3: TGTGCCACCGGACAGGGAAAAGAGACCCAGTACTTC. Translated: CATGQGKETQYF.

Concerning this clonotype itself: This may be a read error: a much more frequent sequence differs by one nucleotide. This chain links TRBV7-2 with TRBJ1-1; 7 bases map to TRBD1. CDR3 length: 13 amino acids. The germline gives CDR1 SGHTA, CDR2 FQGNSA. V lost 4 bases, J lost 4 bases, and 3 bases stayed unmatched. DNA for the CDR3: TGTGCCAGCAGCTACGACAGGGTCACTGAAGCTTTCTTT. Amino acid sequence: CASSYDRVTEAFF.

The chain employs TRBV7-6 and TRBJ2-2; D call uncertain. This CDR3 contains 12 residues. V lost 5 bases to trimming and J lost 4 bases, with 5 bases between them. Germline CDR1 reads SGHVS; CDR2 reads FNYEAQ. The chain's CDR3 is CASSPFTGELFF. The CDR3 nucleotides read TGTGCCAGCAGCCCCTTCACCGGGGAGCTGTTTTTT.

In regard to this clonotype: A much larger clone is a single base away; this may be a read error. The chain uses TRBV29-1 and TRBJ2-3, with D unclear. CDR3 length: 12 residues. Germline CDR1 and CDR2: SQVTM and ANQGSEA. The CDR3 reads CSVATQLDTRYF. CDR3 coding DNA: TGCAGCGTAGCGACCCAACTGGATACGCGGTATTTT.

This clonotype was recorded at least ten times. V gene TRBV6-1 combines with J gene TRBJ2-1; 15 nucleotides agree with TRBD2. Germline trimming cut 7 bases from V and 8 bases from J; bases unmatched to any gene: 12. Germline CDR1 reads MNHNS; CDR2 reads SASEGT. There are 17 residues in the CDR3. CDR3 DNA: TGTGCCAGCACCTATAGGGGACTAGCGGGAGGAGTATATGAGCAGTTCTTC. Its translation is CASTYRGLAGGVYEQFF.

The CDR3 DNA reads as TGCAGTGCTGGCGACAGCACTCCTAACTATGGCTACACCTTC. This codes for CSAGDSTPNYGYTF. This rearrangement joins TRBV20-1 to TRBJ1-2; tentative D call: TRBD1 (5 bases). Trimming took 5 bases from V and 0 from J, leaving 13 bases between them. The CDR3 totals 14 residues. Germline CDR1 DFQATT, CDR2 SNEGSKA (reference sequence).

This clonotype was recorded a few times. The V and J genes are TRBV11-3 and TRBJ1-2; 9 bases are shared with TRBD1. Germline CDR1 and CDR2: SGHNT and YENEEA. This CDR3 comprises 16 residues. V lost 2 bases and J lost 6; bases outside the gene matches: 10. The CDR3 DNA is TGTGCCAGCAGCTTATCCTACGGACAGGGGCGTGATGGCTACACCTTC. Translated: CASSLSYGQGRDGYTF.

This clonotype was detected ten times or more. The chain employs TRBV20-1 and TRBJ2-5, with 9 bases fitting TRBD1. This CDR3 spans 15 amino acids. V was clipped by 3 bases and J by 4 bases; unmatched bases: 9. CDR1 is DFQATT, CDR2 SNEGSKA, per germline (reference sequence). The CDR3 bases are TGCAGTGCTAGTTTGGGACAGGGAATTTCAGAGACCCAGTACTTC. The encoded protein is CSASLGQGISETQYF.

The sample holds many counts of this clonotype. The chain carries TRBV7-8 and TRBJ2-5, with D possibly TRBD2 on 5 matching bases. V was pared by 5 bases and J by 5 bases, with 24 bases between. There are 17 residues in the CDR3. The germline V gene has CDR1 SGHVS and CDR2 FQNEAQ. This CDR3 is CASSLTLALSFLETQYF. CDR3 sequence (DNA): TGTGCCAGCAGCCTAACGCTAGCTTTGTCGTTTTTGGAGACCCAGTACTTC. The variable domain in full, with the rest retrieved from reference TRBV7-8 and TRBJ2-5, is GAGVSQSPRYKVAKRGQDVALRCDPISGHVSLFWYQQALGQGPEFLTYFQNEAQLDKSGLPSDRFFAERPEGSVSTLKIQRTQQEDSAVYLCASSLTLALSFLETQYFGPGTRLLVL.

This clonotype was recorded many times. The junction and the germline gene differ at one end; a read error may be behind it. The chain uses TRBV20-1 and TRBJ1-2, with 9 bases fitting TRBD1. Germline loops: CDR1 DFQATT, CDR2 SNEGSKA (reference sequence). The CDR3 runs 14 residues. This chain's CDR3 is CSARDVQGAYGYTF. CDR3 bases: TGCAGTGCTCGAGACGTACAGGGGGCCTATGGCTACACCTTC.